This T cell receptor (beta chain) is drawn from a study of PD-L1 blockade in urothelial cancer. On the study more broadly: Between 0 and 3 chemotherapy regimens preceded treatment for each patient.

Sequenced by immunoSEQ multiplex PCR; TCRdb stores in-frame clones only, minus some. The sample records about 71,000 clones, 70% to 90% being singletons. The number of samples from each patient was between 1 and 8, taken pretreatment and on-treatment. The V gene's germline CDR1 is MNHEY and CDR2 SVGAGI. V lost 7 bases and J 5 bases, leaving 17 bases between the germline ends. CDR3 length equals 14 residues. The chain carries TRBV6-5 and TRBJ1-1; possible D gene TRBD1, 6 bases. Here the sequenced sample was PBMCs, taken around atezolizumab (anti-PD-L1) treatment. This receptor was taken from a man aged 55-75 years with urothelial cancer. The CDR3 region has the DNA TGTGCCAGCAAAGGGGCCCAGGGGAGTACTGAAGCTTTCTTT. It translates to CASKGAQGSTEAFF.